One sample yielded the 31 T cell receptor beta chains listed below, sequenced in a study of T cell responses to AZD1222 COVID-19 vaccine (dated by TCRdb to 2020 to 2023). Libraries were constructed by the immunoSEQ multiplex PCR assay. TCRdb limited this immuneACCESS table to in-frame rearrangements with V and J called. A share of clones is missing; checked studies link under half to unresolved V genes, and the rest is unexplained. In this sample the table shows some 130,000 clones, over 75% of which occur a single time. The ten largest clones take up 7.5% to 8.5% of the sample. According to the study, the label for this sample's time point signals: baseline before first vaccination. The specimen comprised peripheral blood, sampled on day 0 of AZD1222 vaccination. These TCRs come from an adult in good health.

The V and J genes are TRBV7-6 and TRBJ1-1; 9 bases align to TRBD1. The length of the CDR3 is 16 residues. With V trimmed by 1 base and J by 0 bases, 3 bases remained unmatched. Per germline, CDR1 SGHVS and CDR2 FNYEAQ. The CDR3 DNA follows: TGTGCCAGCAGCTTAGGCGGGACAGGGATGAACACTGAAGCTTTCTTT. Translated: CASSLGGTGMNTEAFF.

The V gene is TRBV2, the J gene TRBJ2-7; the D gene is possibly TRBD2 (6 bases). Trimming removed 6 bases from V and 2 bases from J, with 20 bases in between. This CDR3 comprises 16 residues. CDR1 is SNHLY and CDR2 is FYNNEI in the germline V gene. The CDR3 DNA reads TGTGCCAGCAGAGCTGAGGGACTTCCGGGCACCTACGAGCAGTACTTC. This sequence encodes CASRAEGLPGTYEQYF.

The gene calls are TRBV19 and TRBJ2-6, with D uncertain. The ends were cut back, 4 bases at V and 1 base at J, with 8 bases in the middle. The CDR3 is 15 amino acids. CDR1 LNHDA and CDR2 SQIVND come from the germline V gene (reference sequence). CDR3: CASSRDRSGANVLTF. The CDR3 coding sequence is TGTGCCAGTAGTAGGGATAGATCTGGGGCCAACGTCCTGACTTTC.

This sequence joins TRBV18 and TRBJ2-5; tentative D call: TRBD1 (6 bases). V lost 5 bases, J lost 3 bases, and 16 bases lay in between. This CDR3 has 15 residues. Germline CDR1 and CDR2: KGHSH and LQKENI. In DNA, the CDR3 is TGTGCCAGCTCAAAGGGGAAAAACAGGGAAGAGACCCAGTACTTC. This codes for CASSKGKNREETQYF.

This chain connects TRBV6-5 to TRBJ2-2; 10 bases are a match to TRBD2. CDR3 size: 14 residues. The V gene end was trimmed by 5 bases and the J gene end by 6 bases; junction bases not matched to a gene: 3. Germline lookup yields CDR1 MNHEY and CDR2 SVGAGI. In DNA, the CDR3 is TGTGCCAGCAGTAGCGGGGGGGCCGCCGGGGAGCTGTTTTTT. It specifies CASSSGGAAGELFF.

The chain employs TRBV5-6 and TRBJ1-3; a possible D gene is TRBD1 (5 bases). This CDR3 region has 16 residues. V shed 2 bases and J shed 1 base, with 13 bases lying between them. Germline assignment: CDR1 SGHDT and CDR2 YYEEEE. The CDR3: CASSLGVDRSGNTIYF. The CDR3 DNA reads TGTGCCAGCAGCTTAGGGGTCGACCGGTCTGGAAACACCATATATTTT.

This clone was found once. CDR3 sequence (DNA): TGCGCCAGCAGCTTCTCGGATCGGCGAGAAAAACTGTTTTTT. It translates to CASSFSDRREKLFF. The rearrangement joins TRBV5-1 to TRBJ1-4, with no clear D. V gave up 2 bases and J gave up 8 bases, with 13 bases separating them. The CDR3 is 14 amino acids. Germline V gene lookup returns CDR1 SGHRS and CDR2 YFSETQ.

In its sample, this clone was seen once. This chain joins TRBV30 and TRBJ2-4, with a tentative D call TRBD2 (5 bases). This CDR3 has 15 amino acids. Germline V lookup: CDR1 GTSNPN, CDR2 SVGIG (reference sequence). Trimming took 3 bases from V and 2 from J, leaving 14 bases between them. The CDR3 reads CAWSPSSFSKNIQYF. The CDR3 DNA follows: TGTGCCTGGAGCCCTAGCTCGTTCTCCAAAAACATTCAGTACTTC.

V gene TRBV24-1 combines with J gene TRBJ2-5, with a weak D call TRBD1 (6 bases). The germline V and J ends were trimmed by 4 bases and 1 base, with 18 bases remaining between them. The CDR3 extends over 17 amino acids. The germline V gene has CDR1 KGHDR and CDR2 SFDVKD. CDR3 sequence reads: CATSERQASVLQETQYF. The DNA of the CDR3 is TGTGCCACCAGTGAGCGACAGGCCTCAGTCCTCCAAGAGACCCAGTACTTC.

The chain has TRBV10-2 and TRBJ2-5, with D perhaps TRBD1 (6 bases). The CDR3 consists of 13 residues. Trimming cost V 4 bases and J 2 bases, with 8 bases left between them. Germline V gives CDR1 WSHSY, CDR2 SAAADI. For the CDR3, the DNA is TGCGCCAGCAGTGGGGGACAACAAGAGACCCAGTACTTC. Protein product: CASSGGQQETQYF.

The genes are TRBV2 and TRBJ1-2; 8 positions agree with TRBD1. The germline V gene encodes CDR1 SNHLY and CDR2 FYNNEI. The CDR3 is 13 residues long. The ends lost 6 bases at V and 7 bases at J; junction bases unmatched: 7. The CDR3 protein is CASSVDRVGGYTF. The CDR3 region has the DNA TGTGCCAGCAGCGTGGACAGGGTGGGTGGCTACACCTTC.

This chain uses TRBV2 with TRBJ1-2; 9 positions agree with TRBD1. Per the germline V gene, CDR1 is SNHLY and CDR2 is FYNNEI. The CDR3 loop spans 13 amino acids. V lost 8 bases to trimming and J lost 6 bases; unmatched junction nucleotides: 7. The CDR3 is CASGPQGADGYTF. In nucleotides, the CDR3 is TGTGCCAGCGGACCACAGGGGGCTGATGGCTACACCTTC.

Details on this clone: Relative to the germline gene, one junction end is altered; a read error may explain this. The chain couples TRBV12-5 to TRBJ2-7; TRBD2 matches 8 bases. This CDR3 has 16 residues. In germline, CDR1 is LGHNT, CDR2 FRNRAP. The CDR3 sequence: CASGLEAGGSSYEQYF. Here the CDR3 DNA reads TGTGCTAGTGGCTTGGAGGCGGGAGGCAGCTCCTACGAGCAGTACTTC.

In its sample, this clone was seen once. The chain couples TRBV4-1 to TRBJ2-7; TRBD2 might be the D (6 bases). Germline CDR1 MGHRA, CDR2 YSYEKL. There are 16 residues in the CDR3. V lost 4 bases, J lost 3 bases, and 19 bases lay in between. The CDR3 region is CASSPGLPGLNYEQYF. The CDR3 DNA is TGCGCCAGCAGCCCCGGTTTGCCGGGACTTAACTACGAGCAGTACTTC.

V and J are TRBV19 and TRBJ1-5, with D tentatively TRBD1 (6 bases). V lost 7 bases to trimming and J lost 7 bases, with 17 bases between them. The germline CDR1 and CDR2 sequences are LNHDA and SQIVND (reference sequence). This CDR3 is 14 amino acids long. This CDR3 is CASTSGQIRQPQHF. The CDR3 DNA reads TGTGCCAGTACCTCGGGACAAATTAGACAGCCCCAGCATTTT.

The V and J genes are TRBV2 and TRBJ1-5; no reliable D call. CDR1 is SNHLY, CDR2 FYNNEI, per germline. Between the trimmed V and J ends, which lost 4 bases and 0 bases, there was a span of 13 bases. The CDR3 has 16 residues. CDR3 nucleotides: TGTGCCAGCAGTGGTGGAGGGCGAGATAGCAATCAGCCCCAGCATTTT. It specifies CASSGGGRDSNQPQHF.

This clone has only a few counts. CDR3 protein: CASRDSSFNQPQHF. The CDR3 DNA is TGTGCCAGTCGGGACAGCAGTTTTAATCAGCCCCAGCATTTT. The chain links TRBV19 to TRBJ1-5, with 7 bases identical to TRBD1. The CDR3 runs 14 residues. CDR1 LNHDA and CDR2 SQIVND come from the germline V gene (reference sequence). The V segment lost 8 bases and the J segment 4 bases; nucleotides outside the gene matches: 8.

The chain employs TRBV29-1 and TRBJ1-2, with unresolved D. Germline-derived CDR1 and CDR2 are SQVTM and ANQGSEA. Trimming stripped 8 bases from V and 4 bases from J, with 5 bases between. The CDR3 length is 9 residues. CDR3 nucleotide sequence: TGCAGCCCGAGCTATGGCTACACCTTC. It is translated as CSPSYGYTF.

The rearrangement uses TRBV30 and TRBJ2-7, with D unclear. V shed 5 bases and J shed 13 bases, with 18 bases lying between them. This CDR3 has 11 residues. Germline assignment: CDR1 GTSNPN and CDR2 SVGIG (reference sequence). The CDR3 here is CAWGRSVLVYF. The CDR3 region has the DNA TGTGCCTGGGGGCGAAGTGTCCTTGTTTACTTC.

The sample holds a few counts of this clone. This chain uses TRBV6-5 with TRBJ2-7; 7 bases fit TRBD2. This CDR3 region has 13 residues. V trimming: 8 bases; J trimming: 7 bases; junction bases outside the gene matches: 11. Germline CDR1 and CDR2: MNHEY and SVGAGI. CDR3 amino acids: CASRTVAGEEQYF. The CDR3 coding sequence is TGTGCCAGCCGCACCGTAGCGGGCGAGGAGCAGTACTTC.

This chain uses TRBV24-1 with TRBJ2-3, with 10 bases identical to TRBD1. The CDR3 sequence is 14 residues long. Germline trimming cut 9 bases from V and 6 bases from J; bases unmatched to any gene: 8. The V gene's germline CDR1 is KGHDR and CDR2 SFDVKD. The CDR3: CATGGTGDTDTQYF. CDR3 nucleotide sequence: TGTGCCACCGGGGGGACAGGGGACACGGATACGCAGTATTTT.

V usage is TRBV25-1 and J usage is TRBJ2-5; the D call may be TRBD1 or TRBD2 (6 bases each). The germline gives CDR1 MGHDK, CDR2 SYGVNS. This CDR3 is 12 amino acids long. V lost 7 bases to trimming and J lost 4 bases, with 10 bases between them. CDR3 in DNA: TGTGCCAGCATAGGGGGGAGAGAGACCCAGTACTTC. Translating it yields CASIGGRETQYF.

CDR3 coding DNA: TGTGCCAGCAGCTCCCCGAGAGGCTCCCTCACAGATACGCAGTATTTT. As protein: CASSSPRGSLTDTQYF. The chain links TRBV5-4 to TRBJ2-3; D unresolved. V was trimmed by 3 bases and J by 2 bases, leaving 16 bases between them. The length of the CDR3 is 16 residues. Germline V gene data show CDR1 as SGHNT and CDR2 as YYREEE (reference sequence).

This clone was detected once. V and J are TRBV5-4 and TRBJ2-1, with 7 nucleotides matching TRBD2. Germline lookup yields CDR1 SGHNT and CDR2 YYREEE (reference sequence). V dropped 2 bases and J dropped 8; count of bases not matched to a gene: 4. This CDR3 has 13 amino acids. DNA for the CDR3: TGTGCCAGCAGCTTAGAGACTAGCCATGAGCAGTTCTTC. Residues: CASSLETSHEQFF.

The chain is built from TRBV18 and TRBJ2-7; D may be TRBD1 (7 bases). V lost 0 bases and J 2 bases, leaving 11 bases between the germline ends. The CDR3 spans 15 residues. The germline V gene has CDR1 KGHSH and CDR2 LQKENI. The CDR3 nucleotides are TGTGCCAGCTCACCACCGGAGGGGGCGGCCTACGAGCAGTACTTC. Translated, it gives CASSPPEGAAYEQYF.

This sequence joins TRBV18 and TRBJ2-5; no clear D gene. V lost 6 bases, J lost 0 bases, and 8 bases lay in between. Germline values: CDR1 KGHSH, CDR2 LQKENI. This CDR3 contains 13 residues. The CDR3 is CASSGVDQETQYF. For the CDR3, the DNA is TGTGCCAGCTCTGGCGTAGACCAAGAGACCCAGTACTTC.

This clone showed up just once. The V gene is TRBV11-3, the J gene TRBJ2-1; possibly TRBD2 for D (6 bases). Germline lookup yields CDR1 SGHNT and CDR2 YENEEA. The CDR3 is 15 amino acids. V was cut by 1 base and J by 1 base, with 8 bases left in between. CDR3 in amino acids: CASSLVGGSYNEQFF. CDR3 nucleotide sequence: TGTGCCAGCAGCTTAGTGGGGGGTTCCTACAATGAGCAGTTCTTC.

CDR3 DNA sequence: TGCGCCAGCAGCCAAGAAGGTGGAACTAACTATGGCTACACCTTC. Its protein product is CASSQEGGTNYGYTF. The gene calls are TRBV4-1 and TRBJ1-2; D not resolved. Per germline, CDR1 MGHRA and CDR2 YSYEKL. Trimming removed 0 bases from V and 0 bases from J, with 8 bases in between. CDR3 size: 15 residues.

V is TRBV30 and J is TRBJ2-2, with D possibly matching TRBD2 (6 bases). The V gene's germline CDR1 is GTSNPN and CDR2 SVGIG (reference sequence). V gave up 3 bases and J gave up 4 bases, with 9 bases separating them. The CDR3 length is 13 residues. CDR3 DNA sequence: TGTGCCTGGAGATCGGAGGGCACCGGGGAGCTGTTTTTT. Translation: CAWRSEGTGELFF.

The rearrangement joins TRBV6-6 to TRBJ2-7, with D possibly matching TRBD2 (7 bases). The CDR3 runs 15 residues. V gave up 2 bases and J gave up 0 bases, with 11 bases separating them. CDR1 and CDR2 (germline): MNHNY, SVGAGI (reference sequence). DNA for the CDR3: TGTGCCAGCAGTTACGGGGGGGCCTCCTCCTACGAGCAGTACTTC. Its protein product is CASSYGGASSYEQYF.

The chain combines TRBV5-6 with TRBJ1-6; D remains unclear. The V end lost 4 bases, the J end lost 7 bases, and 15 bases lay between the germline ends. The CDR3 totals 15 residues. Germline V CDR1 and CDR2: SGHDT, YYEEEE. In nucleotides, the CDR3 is TGTGCCAGCAGCACGCTGATAGGTCCAAATTCACCCCTCCACTTT. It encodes CASSTLIGPNSPLHF.